The clone carrying this T cell receptor beta chain was seen repeatedly, ten times or more. An equimolar mix of two oligonucleotides served as the beta constant-region primer for TRBC1 and TRBC2. TCRdb ran MiXCR on the UMI-ligation and nested PCR reads and lists one entry per CDR3 protein. Of more than 25,000 distinct CDR3 sequences in the sample, roughly a tenth were seen once. The data were obtained in a study of naive and memory T cell subsets. Germline V gene data show CDR1 as MDHEN and CDR2 as SYDVKM. This CDR3 is 14 amino acids long. Between the trimmed V and J ends, which lost 5 bases and 4 bases, there was a span of 9 bases.

This clonotype originated in a human donor in good health. The chain is built from TRBV28 and TRBJ1-6; maybe TRBD1 (5 bases). The sequencing sample was made of effector memory CD4+ T cells from blood. The subset here: effector memory, CD45RA- CD27-. CDR3 residues: CASSRQRYNSPLHF. For the CDR3, the DNA is TGTGCCAGCAGTCGACAGAGATATAATTCACCCCTCCACTTT.